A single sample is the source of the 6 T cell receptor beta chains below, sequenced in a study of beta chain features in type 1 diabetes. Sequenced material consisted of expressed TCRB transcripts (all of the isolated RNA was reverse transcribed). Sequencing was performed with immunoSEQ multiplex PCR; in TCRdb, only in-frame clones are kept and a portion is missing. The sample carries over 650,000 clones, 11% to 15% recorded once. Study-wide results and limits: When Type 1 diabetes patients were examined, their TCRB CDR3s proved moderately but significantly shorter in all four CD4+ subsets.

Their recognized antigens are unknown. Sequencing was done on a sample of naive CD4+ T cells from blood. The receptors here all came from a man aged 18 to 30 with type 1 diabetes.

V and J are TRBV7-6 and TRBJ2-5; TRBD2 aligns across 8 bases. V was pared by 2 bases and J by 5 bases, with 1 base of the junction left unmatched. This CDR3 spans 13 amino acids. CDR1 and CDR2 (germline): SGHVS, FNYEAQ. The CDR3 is CASSLSGSETQYF. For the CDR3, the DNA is TGTGCCAGCAGCTTAAGCGGGAGTGAGACCCAGTACTTC. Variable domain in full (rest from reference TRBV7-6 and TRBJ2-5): GAGVSQSPRYKVTKRGQDVALRCDPISGHVSLYWYRQALGQGPEFLTYFNYEAQQDKSGLPNDRFSAERPEGSISTLTIQRTEQRDSAMYRCASSLSGSETQYFGPGTRLLVL.

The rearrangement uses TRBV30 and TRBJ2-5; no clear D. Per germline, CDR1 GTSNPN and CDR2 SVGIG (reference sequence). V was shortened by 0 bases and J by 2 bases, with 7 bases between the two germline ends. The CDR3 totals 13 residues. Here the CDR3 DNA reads TGTGCCTGGAGTGTGAACACACAAGAGACCCAGTACTTC. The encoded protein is CAWSVNTQETQYF.

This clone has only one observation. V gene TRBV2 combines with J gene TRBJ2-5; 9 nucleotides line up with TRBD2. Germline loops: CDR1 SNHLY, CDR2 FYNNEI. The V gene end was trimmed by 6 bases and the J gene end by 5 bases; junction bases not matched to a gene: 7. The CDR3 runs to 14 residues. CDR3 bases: TGTGCCAGCAGGGTGGGACTAGCTGAGGAGACCCAGTACTTC. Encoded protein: CASRVGLAEETQYF.

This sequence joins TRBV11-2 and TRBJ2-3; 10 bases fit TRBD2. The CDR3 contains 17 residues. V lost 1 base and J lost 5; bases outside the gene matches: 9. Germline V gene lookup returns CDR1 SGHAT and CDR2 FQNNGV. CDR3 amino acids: CASSLGILAGAVDTQYF. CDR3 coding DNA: TGTGCCAGCAGCTTAGGCATTCTAGCGGGAGCTGTAGATACGCAGTATTTT.

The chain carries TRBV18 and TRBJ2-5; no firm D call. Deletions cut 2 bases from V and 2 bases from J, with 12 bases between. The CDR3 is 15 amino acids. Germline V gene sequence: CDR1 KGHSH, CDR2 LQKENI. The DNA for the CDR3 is TGTGCCAGCTCACCATCCCTTCGGCAGCAAGAGACCCAGTACTTC. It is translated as CASSPSLRQQETQYF. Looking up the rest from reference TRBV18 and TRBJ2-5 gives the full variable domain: NAGVMQNPRHLVRRRGQEARLRCSPMKGHSHVYWYRQLPEEGLKFMVYLQKENIIDESGMPKERFSAEFPKEGPSILRIQQVVRGDSAAYFCASSPSLRQQETQYFGPGTRLLVL.

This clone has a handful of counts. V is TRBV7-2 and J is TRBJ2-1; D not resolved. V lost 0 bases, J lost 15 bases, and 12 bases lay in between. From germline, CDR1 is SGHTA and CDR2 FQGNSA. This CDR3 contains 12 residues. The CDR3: CASSLAGSHAFF. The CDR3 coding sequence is TGTGCCAGCAGCTTAGCTGGGTCGCATGCGTTCTTC.